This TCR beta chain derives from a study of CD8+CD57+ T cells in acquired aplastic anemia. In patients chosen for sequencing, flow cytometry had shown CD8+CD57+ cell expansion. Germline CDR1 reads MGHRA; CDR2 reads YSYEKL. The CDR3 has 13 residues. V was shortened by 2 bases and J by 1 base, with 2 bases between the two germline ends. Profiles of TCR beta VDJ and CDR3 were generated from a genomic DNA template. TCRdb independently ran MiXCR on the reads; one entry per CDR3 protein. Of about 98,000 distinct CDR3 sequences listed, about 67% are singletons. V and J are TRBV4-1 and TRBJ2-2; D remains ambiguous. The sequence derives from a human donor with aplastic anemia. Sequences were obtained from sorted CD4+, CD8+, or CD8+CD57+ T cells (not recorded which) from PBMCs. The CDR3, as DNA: TGCGCCAGCAGCCAACGGAACACCGGGGAGCTGTTTTTT. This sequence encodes CASSQRNTGELFF.